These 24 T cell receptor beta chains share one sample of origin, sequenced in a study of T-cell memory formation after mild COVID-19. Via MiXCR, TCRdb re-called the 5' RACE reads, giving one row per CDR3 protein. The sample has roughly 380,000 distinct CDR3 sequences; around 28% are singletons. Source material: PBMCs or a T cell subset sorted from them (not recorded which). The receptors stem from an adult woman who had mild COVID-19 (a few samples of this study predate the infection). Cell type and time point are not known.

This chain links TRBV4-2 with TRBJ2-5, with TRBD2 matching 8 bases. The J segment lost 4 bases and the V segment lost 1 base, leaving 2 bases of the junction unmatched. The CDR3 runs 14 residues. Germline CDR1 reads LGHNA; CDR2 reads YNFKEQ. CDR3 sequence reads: CASSQGSGGETQYF. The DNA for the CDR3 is TGTGCCAGCAGCCAAGGAAGCGGGGGAGAGACCCAGTACTTC.

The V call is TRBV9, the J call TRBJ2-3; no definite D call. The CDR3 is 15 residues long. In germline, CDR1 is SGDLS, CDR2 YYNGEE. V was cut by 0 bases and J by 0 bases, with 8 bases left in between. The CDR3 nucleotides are TGTGCCAGCAGCGTAGATAGTAGAAGCACAGATACGCAGTATTTT. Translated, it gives CASSVDSRSTDTQYF.

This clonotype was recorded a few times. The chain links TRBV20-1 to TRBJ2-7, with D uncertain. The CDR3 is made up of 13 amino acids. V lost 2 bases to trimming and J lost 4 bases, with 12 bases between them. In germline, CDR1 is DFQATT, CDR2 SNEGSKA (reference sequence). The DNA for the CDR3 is TGCAGTGCTAGAAGGATCAACAGTTACGAGCAGTACTTC. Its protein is CSARRINSYEQYF.

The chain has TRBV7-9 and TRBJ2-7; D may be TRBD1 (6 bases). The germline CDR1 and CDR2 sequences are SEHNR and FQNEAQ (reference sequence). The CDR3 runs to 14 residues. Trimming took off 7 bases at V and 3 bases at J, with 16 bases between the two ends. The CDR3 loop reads CASISQGSRYEQYF. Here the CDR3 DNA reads TGTGCCAGCATTTCACAGGGATCGCGCTACGAGCAGTACTTC.

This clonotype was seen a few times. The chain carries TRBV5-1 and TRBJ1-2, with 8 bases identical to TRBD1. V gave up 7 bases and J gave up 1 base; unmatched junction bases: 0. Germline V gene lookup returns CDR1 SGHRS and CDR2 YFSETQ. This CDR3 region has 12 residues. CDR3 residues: CASGQGNYGYTF. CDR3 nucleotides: TGCGCCAGCGGACAGGGTAACTATGGCTACACCTTC.

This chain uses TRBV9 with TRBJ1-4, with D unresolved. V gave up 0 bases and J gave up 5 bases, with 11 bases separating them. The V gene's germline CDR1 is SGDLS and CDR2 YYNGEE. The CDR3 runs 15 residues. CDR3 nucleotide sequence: TGTGCCAGCAGCGTAGACACCAGGAGGAATGAAAAACTGTTTTTT. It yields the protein CASSVDTRRNEKLFF.

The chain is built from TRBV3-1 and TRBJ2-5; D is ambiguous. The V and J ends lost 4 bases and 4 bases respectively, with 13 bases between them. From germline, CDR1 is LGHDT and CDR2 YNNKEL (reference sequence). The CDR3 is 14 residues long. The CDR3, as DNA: TGTGCCAGCAGCCCCGATACTTATGGAGAGACCCAGTACTTC. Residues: CASSPDTYGETQYF.

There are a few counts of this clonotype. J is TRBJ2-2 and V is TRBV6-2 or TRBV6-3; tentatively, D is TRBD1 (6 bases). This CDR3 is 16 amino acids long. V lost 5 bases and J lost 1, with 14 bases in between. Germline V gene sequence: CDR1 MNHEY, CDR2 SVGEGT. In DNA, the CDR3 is TGTGCCAGCAGTCGAAACAGGGCCCAGAACACCGGGGAGCTGTTTTTT. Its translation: CASSRNRAQNTGELFF.

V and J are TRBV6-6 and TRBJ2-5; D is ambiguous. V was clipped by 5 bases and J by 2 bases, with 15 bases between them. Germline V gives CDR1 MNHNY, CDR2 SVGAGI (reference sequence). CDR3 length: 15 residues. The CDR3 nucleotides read TGTGCCAGCAGTATTTCCCAAGGCCCACAAGAGACCCAGTACTTC. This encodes CASSISQGPQETQYF.

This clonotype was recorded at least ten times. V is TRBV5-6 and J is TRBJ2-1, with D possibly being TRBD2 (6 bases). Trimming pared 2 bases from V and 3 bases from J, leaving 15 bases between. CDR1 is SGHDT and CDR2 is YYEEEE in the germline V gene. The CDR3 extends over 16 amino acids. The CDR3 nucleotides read TGTGCCAGCAGCTTCCGGGTTGTGGGAGGCTACAATGAGCAGTTCTTC. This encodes CASSFRVVGGYNEQFF.

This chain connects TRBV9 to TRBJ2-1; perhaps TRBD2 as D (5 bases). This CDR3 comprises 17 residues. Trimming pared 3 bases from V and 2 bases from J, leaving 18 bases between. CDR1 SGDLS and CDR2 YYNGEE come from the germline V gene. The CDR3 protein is CASSAQPLARTYNEQFF. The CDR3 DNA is TGTGCCAGCAGCGCCCAGCCCTTAGCGAGGACCTACAATGAGCAGTTCTTC.

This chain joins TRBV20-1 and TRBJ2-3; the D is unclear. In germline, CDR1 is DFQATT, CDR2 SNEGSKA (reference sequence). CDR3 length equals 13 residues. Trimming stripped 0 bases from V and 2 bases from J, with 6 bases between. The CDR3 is CSAREIYTDTQYF. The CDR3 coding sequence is TGCAGTGCTAGAGAGATCTACACAGATACGCAGTATTTT.

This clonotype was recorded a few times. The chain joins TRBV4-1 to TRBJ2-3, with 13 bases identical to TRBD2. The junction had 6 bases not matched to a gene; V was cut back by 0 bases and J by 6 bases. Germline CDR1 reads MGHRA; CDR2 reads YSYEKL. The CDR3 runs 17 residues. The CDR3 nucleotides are TGCGCCAGCAGCCAAGATCAACTAGCGGGGGGGCTTGATACGCAGTATTTT. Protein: CASSQDQLAGGLDTQYF.

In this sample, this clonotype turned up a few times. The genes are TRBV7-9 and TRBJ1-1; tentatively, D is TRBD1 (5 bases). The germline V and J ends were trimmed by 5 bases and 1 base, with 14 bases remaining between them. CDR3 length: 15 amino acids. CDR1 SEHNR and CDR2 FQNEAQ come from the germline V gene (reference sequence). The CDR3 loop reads CASSDSLSQNTEAFF. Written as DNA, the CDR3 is TGTGCCAGCAGCGACAGTTTATCCCAGAACACTGAAGCTTTCTTT.

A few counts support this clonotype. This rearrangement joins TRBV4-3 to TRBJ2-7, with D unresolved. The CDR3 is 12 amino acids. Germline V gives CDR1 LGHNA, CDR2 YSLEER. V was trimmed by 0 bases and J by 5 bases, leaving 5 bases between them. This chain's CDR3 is CASSQDPDEQYF. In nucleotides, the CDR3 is TGCGCCAGCAGCCAAGATCCCGACGAGCAGTACTTC.

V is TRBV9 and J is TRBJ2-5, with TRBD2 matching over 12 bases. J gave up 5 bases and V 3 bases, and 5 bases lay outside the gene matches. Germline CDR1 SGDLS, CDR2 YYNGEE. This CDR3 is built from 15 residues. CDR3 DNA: TGTGCCAGCAGCGCGACTAGCGGGAGTTATGAGACCCAGTACTTC. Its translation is CASSATSGSYETQYF.

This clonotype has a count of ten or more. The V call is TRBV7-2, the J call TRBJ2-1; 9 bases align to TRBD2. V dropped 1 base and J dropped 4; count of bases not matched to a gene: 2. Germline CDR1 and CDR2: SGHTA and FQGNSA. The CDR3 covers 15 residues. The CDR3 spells CASSLGLAAYNEQFF. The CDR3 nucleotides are TGTGCCAGCAGCTTAGGACTAGCGGCTTACAATGAGCAGTTCTTC. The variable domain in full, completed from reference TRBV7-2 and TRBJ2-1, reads GAGVSQSPSNKVTEKGKDVELRCDPISGHTALYWYRQSLGQGLEFLIYFQGNSAPDKSGLPSDRFSAERTGGSVSTLTIQRTQQEDSAVYLCASSLGLAAYNEQFFGPGTRLTVL.

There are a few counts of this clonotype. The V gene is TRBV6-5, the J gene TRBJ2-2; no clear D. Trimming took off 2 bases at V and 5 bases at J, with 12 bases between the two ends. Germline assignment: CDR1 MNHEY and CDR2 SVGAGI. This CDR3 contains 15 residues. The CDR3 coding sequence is TGTGCCAGCAGTTACAGTTCAGGAAGGACCGGGGAGCTGTTTTTT. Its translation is CASSYSSGRTGELFF.

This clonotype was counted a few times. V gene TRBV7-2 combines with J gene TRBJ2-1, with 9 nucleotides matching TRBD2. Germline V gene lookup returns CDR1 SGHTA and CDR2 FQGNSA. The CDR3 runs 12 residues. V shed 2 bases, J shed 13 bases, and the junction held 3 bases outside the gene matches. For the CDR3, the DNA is TGTGCCAGCAGCTTACCGGGACTAGCTCAGTTCTTC. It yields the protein CASSLPGLAQFF.

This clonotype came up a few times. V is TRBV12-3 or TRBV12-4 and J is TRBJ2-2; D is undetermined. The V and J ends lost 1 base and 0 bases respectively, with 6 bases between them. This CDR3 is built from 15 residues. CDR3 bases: TGTGCCAGCAGTTTAGGACACCCGAACACCGGGGAGCTGTTTTTT. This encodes CASSLGHPNTGELFF.

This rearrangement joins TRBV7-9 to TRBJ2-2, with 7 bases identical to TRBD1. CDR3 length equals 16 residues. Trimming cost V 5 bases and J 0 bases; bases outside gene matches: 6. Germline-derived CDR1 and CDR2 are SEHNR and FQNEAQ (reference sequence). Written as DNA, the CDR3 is TGTGCCAGCAGCCGTGGGACAGCCGCGAACACCGGGGAGCTGTTTTTT. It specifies CASSRGTAANTGELFF.

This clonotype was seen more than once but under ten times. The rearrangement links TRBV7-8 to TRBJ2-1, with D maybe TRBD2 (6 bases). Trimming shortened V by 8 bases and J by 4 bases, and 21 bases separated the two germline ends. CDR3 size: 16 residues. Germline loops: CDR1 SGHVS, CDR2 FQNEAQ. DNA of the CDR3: TGTGCCAGCTCCCGCGCCGGGACTCTTAAATACAATGAGCAGTTCTTC. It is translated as CASSRAGTLKYNEQFF.

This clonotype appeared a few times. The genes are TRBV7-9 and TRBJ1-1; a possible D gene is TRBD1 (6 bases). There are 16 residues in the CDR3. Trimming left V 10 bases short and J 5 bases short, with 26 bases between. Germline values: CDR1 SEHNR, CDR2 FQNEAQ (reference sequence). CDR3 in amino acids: CAITPPFIQGRTEAFF. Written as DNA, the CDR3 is TGTGCCATAACCCCTCCCTTTATACAGGGCAGAACTGAAGCTTTCTTT.

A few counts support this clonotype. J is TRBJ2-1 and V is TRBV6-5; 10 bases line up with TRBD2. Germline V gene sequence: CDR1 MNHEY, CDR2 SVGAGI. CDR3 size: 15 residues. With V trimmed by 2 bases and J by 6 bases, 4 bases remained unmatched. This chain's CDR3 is CASSYGPSGSNEQFF. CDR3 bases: TGTGCCAGCAGTTACGGCCCTAGCGGGAGCAATGAGCAGTTCTTC.